This T cell receptor beta chain was identified during a study of blood T cell repertoires in COVID-19 (dated by TCRdb to 2018 to 2020). Some background on the complete study: Samples from collaborators originated in the United States, Italy and Spain and spanned both the acute and convalescent phases of COVID-19. The material from the prospective study consisted of cDNA or gDNA derived from T cells, B-cell-depleted T cells, or PBMCs. The dataset comprised deeply sampled blood TCRbeta repertoires from subjects exposed to, actively infected with, or recovered from COVID-19. The repertoires were released in a freely available public database intended as a resource for research on the immune response to SARS-CoV-2. Samples came from the ongoing ImmuneRACE study (first 160 participants) plus 1,254 subjects from 6 global collaborators. Nearly every sample came with metadata listing a de-identified subject ID, COVID-19 status, age in years and sex. Where available, HLA class I and class II types were taken from metadata supplied by the sample provider and were not determined by assay-based typing. Overall study outcomes, separate from this receptor: How much clinical and demographic metadata was included differed by source and by participant, and the metadata was provided uncurated.

The immunoSEQ Assay, a bias-controlled multiplex PCR, was used to amplify TCRbeta CDR3 regions from genomic DNA. The study's processing was this. The number of nucleated cells in each sample was estimated by amplification of reference gene primers within the assay. To quantify the absolute abundance of each unique TCRbeta CDR3 rearrangement, sequence reads were collapsed and filtered. Productive Simpson clonality was computed per sample as the square root of Simpson's diversity index over productive rearrangements. TCRdb obtained this table from immuneACCESS and retained in-frame rearrangements with V and J assigned. These tables miss some clones; where compared with another copy, unresolved V genes account for less than half of the shortfall, and the remainder is unexplained. The V and J calls and clone size are taken from that table; D and trimming were inferred from the DNA. The sample table contains around 250,000 clones; only one count was recorded for under 90% of them. Approximately 4.5% of the sample comes from the top ten.

Participants in the prospective study were enrolled through a virtual design, were aged roughly 18 to 95 years, and lived in about 25 United States geographic areas. In the prospective study, participants were assigned to cohorts based on the clinical history participants reported in a screening survey and a study questionnaire. Each participant in the prospective study had whole blood, serum and a nasopharyngeal or oropharyngeal swab collected by mobile phlebotomists. Prospective study participants could optionally give additional blood draws and questionnaires over a roughly 2-month period. Before DNA extraction, blood samples from the prospective study were shipped at room temperature or frozen. In this sample, this clone turned up once. The antigen it recognizes is unknown. Qualities for individual bases were not recorded, and no much larger clone is one base off. The germline V gene (reference sequence) yields MNHEY for CDR1 and SMNVEV for CDR2. The CDR3 starts with the cysteine, ends with the phenylalanine, and has 16 residues. The kept DNA is CDR3 alone, 48 bases in frame from the first base. Trimming removed 4 bases from V and 4 bases from J, leaving 19 bases between the germline ends.

The V and J genes are TRBV27 and TRBJ1-2, with the D segment identity uncertain. This TCR came from a man aged 25 to 45 with acute COVID-19. Sequenced sample: PBMCs or T cells enriched from blood (not recorded which). The CDR3 region: CASSSLSTPPPYGYTF. The nucleotides read TGTGCCAGCAGTTCACTTAGTACCCCACCGCCCTATGGCTACACCTTC.